A single sample gave rise to the 11 T cell receptor beta chains below, sequenced in a study of CD8 T cells in ankylosing spondylitis (dated by TCRdb to about 2017). The library was built by means of 5' RACE. Instrument on record: Illumina HiSeq 2500. The public reads were reanalyzed by TCRdb: fastp trimming at Q25, MiXCR alignment, in-frame beta chains only. Rows are combined by CDR3 protein, so each entry shows the most common genes and DNA. In all, the sample holds just under 350,000 distinct CDR3 sequences, and 14% to 15% of those were seen once. Of the sample, 0.9% to 1.2% is held by the ten largest clones. Source material: blood, either unsorted or a sorted T cell fraction (not recorded which). These receptors all stem from a male donor with ankylosing spondylitis or in good health (not recorded which).

This clonotype showed up just a few times. The chain carries TRBV5-1 and TRBJ2-7; no clear D gene. The CDR3 is 14 amino acids. V was shortened by 3 bases and J by 5 bases, with 15 bases between the two germline ends. In germline, CDR1 is SGHRS, CDR2 YFSETQ. The CDR3 loop is CASSSTATQDEQYF. In nucleotides, the CDR3 is TGCGCCAGCAGCTCGACTGCCACCCAAGACGAGCAGTACTTC.

The sample holds a few counts of this clonotype. The chain uses TRBV19 and TRBJ2-2; 10 nucleotides align to TRBD2. CDR3 length: 14 residues. CDR1 and CDR2 (germline): LNHDA, SQIVND (reference sequence). The junction had 4 bases not matched to a gene; V was cut back by 8 bases and J by 4 bases. The DNA for the CDR3 is TGTGCCAGTGGTTCTAGCGGGAGCACCGGGGAGCTGTTTTTT. Its protein is CASGSSGSTGELFF.

The chain combines TRBV5-1 with TRBJ2-7; a weak D match, TRBD1 (5 bases). CDR1 is SGHRS and CDR2 is YFSETQ in the germline V gene. Deletions cut 1 base from V and 3 bases from J, with 11 bases between. This CDR3 has 14 residues. The CDR3 spells CASSLSADSYEQYF. Written as DNA, the CDR3 is TGCGCCAGCAGCTTGAGCGCCGACAGCTACGAGCAGTACTTC.

The table lists this clonotype with a few counts. The chain couples TRBV29-1 to TRBJ1-1, with unresolved D. Deletions cut 3 bases from V and 11 bases from J, with 25 bases between. CDR3 size: 15 residues. The germline gives CDR1 SQVTM, CDR2 ANQGSEA. The CDR3 coding sequence is TGCAGCGTTGAGGAGGGTGGACTGTTAGCCTGGATGGCTTTCTTT. This encodes CSVEEGGLLAWMAFF.

The chain employs TRBV6-1 and TRBJ2-3; 10 nucleotides align to TRBD2. The CDR3 is made up of 14 amino acids. Germline V CDR1 and CDR2: MNHNS, SASEGT. The J segment lost 4 bases and the V segment lost 9 bases, leaving 7 bases of the junction unmatched. The CDR3 DNA sequence: TGTGCCAGTGCTCTAGCGGGGGTAGCAGATACGCAGTATTTT. Protein: CASALAGVADTQYF.

This clonotype was seen many times. The V and J genes are TRBV5-1 and TRBJ2-7; D gene ambiguous. V was clipped by 3 bases and J by 0 bases, with 7 bases between them. The CDR3 length is 13 residues. Germline values: CDR1 SGHRS, CDR2 YFSETQ. In nucleotides, the CDR3 is TGCGCCAGCAGCTCCACGATCTCCTACGAGCAGTACTTC. Protein product: CASSSTISYEQYF.

This clonotype was seen more than once but under ten times. This chain uses TRBV5-8 with TRBJ1-4; the D gene is possibly TRBD1 (6 bases). This CDR3 has 14 residues. The germline V gene has CDR1 SGHTS and CDR2 YDEGEE. Between the trimmed V and J ends, which lost 1 base and 4 bases, there was a span of 8 bases. The CDR3 region has the DNA TGTGCCAGCAGCTTGACAGGGATTAATGAAAAACTGTTTTTT. Translated: CASSLTGINEKLFF.

The rearrangement joins TRBV6-4 to TRBJ1-1; weak D call: TRBD1 (6 bases). The CDR3 is 12 amino acids. V was shortened by 8 bases and J by 4 bases, with 11 bases between the two germline ends. CDR1 is MRHNA and CDR2 is SNTAGT in the germline V gene. The CDR3 loop is CASAPRGTEAFF. CDR3 nucleotides: TGTGCCAGCGCTCCCAGGGGCACTGAAGCTTTCTTT.

The V and J genes are TRBV12-3 or TRBV12-4 and TRBJ2-4, with D perhaps TRBD1 or TRBD2 (5 bases each). Trimming took 4 bases from V and 0 from J, leaving 13 bases between them. The CDR3 is 16 amino acids. The CDR3 DNA reads TGTGCCAGCAGTTCCACCCCGGGGCTAGCCAAAAACATTCAGTACTTC. The encoded protein is CASSSTPGLAKNIQYF.

The rearrangement uses TRBV10-2 and TRBJ2-7; 12 bases are shared with TRBD2. J lost 0 bases, V lost 3 bases, and 9 bases had no gene match. Germline values: CDR1 WSHSY, CDR2 SAAADI. This CDR3 is 18 amino acids long. The CDR3 here is CASSDPPLAGGSSYEQYF. CDR3 in DNA: TGCGCCAGCAGTGACCCGCCTCTAGCGGGGGGGAGCTCCTACGAGCAGTACTTC.

This clonotype ranks as medium-sized. V is TRBV20-1 and J is TRBJ1-5; TRBD1 is a possible D gene (6 bases). CDR3 length: 14 residues. V shed 3 bases and J shed 2 bases, with 11 bases lying between them. Looked up from germline, CDR1 is DFQATT and CDR2 is SNEGSKA (reference sequence). In DNA, the CDR3 is TGCAGTGCTAGGGAGCCAGGGGGCAATCAGCCCCAGCATTTT. Its translation: CSAREPGGNQPQHF.